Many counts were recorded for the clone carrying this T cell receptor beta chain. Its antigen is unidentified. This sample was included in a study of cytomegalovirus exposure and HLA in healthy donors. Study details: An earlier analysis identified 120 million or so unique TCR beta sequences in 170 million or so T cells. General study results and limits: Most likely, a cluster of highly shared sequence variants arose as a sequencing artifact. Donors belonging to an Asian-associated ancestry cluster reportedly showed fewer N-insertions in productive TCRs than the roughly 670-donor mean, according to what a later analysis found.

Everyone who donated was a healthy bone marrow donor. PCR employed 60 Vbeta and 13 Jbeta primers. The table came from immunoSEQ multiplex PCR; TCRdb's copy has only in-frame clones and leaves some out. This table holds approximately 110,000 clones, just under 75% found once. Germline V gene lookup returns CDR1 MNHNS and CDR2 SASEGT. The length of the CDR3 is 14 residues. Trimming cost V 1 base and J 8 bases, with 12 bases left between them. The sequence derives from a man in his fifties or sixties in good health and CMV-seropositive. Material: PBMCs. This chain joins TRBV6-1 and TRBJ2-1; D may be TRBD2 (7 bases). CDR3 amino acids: CASSEGGGGYEQFF. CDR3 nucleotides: TGTGCCAGCAGTGAAGGCGGGGGCGGTTATGAGCAGTTCTTC.